The rows below give T cell receptor beta chains drawn from one sample of a study of T cell changes during pregnancy in multiple sclerosis. Repertoires were generated with immunoSEQ multiplex PCR, while TCRdb's copy carries only in-frame clones and drops some. The profile shows 30,000 or so clones, under 90% of them singletons. The starting material was CD8+ T cells from peripheral blood mononuclear cells, obtained after pregnancy. The source is a female donor with multiple sclerosis, enrolled in a pregnancy study. The CDR3 runs from the conserved cysteine through the conserved F or W. D genes are given only for firm matches. Expanded clones get a size class; other rows say once, few or many, or leave the size out.

TGTGCCAGCAGTTCCGCATCGAATTCCGGGACAAGCCTCTACGAGCAGTACTTC CASSSASNSGTSLYEQYF TRBJ2-7 TRBV5-8 . .
TGCGCCAGCAGCCAGGTAAAAGGGACAGGGGGCAGTGAAGCTTTCTTT CASSQVKGTGGSEAFF TRBJ1-1 TRBV4-1 . TRBD1
TGTGCCAGCAGCTTATGGGACACCACGCTGGGAGGCTACACCTTC CASSLWDTTLGGYTF TRBJ1-2 TRBV13 . .
TGTGCCAGCAGCTTCGGGTCCTCCTCTGGAAACACCATATATTTT CASSFGSSSGNTIYF TRBJ1-3 TRBV11-2 . .
TGTGCCAGTAGTATCCCGGTTAACTATGGCTACACCTTC CASSIPVNYGYTF TRBJ1-2 TRBV19 once .
TGTGCCACAGGGGCCAGGGGGCTTTACGAGCAGTACTTC CATGARGLYEQYF TRBJ2-7 TRBV19 . TRBD1
TGCAGCGTTGAAGCCGACAGGGGAGGATATGGCTACACCTTC CSVEADRGGYGYTF TRBJ1-2 TRBV29-1 . TRBD1
TGTGCCAGCAGCTTAGGGGGGGCCAGGTCCTACAATGAGCAGTTCTTC CASSLGGARSYNEQFF TRBJ2-1 TRBV7-3 . .
TGTGCCAGCAGTGCAGGAAACACAGATACGCAGTATTTT CASSAGNTDTQYF TRBJ2-3 TRBV6-4 . .
TGTGCCAGCACCTCGAGCTCCTACGAGCAGTACTTC CASTSSSYEQYF TRBJ2-7 TRBV5-6 . .
TGCGCCAGCAGCAAAGGCGGGTGGGAGCAGTTCTTC CASSKGGWEQFF TRBJ2-1 TRBV5-1 . .
TGCAGCGTTGAAGCTGGGACAGAGACCCCTAACTATGGCTACACCTTC CSVEAGTETPNYGYTF TRBJ1-2 TRBV29-1 once TRBD1
TGTGCCAGCAGTACCCGTTTGGAGAACGCTGGCTACACCTTC CASSTRLENAGYTF TRBJ1-2 TRBV27 . .
TGCGCCAGCCTCTGGGGAACCCCAGGGGATACGCAGTATTTT CASLWGTPGDTQYF TRBJ2-3 TRBV5-1 . .
TGTGCCAGCACCCCCGGCCACAGTCCCTATGGCTACACCTTC CASTPGHSPYGYTF TRBJ1-2 TRBV7-6 . .
TGTGCCAGCTCACCTCCCTGGGGTGACAGGTACAATGAGCAGTTCTTC CASSPPWGDRYNEQFF TRBJ2-1 TRBV18 medium-sized .
TGTGCCAGTAGTAAGGATCAGGACTCCTACGAGCAGTACTTC CASSKDQDSYEQYF TRBJ2-7 TRBV19 once .
TGTGCCAGCAAGTCCGGAGGGGCCTACACCTTC CASKSGGAYTF TRBJ1-2 TRBV6-5 . .